One and the same sample provided the 32 T cell receptor beta chains below, sequenced in a study of shared clonotypes between healthy human individuals. Terminally differentiated effector memory CD45RA+ cells were excluded by CCR7 positive selection of CD45RO-negative cells. Libraries were prepared by immunoSEQ multiplex PCR; TCRdb keeps only in-frame clonotypes and omits some of them. Among fewer than 700,000 clones, 85% to 95% were seen once, and the ten largest hold around 0.11%. Sequenced input: naive CD8+ T cells sorted from blood. These TCRs come from a woman younger than 45 in good health.

The genes are TRBV27 and TRBJ2-2; 10 bases line up with TRBD1. This CDR3 region has 17 residues. V shed 0 bases, J shed 6 bases, and the junction held 7 bases outside the gene matches. Germline lookup yields CDR1 MNHEY and CDR2 SMNVEV (reference sequence). CDR3 DNA sequence: TGTGCCAGCAGTTTATCCCCCGGGACAGGGGCCTCCGGGGAGCTGTTTTTT. Its translation is CASSLSPGTGASGELFF.

This clone was counted a single time. CDR3 residues: CASKKTPGPTARYEQYF. For the CDR3, the DNA is TGCGCCAGCAAAAAGACACCTGGCCCGACCGCGCGCTACGAGCAGTACTTC. This rearrangement joins TRBV5-1 to TRBJ2-7; no clear D. V was shortened by 6 bases and J by 3 bases, with 25 bases between the two germline ends. This CDR3 has 17 amino acids. CDR1 SGHRS and CDR2 YFSETQ come from the germline V gene. Full variable domain (rest looked up from reference TRBV5-1 and TRBJ2-7): KAGVTQTPRYLIKTRGQQVTLSCSPISGHRSVSWYQQTPGQGLQFLFEYFSETQRNKGNFPGRFSGRQFSNSRSEMNVSTLELGDSALYLCASKKTPGPTARYEQYFGPGTRLTVT.

This chain joins TRBV6-5 and TRBJ2-1; D perhaps matches TRBD1 (6 bases). V dropped 0 bases and J dropped 10 bases, with 10 bases sitting between them. The CDR3 is made up of 13 amino acids. Germline values: CDR1 MNHEY, CDR2 SVGAGI. The CDR3 DNA follows: TGTGCCAGCAGTTACTCGAACAGGGTCGAGCAGTTCTTC. This translates into CASSYSNRVEQFF.

V usage is TRBV30 and J usage is TRBJ2-7, with D unclear. CDR1 is GTSNPN and CDR2 is SVGIG in the germline V gene (reference sequence). V was trimmed by 7 bases and J by 1 base, leaving 14 bases between them. The CDR3 totals 13 residues. CDR3 bases: TGTGCCTCCCAGGTAGGGCTATCCTACGAGCAGTACTTC. As protein: CASQVGLSYEQYF.

This rearrangement joins TRBV11-2 to TRBJ2-2; 8 nucleotides agree with TRBD2. The trim removed 1 base at V and 4 bases at J, leaving 11 bases unmatched. The CDR3 loop spans 18 amino acids. The germline gives CDR1 SGHAT, CDR2 FQNNGV. The CDR3 DNA sequence: TGTGCCAGCAGCTTAGCGACGGGACTAGTTGCGAGCACCGGGGAGCTGTTTTTT. Protein sequence: CASSLATGLVASTGELFF. Using reference TRBV11-2 and TRBJ2-2 for the parts outside the CDR3, the full variable domain is EAGVAQSPRYKIIEKRQSVAFWCNPISGHATLYWYQQILGQGPKLLIQFQNNGVVDDSQLPKDRFSAERLKGVDSTLKIQPAKLEDSAVYLCASSLATGLVASTGELFFGEGSRLTVL.

A single count supports this clone. This sequence joins TRBV6-1 and TRBJ2-7; tentatively, D is TRBD2 (6 bases). V was trimmed by 3 bases and J by 1 base, leaving 16 bases between them. The CDR3 totals 16 residues. CDR1 and CDR2 (germline): MNHNS, SASEGT. This CDR3 is CASSEGSEGFSYEQYF. In nucleotides, the CDR3 is TGTGCCAGCAGTGAGGGCTCGGAGGGATTTTCCTACGAGCAGTACTTC.

This clone was found once. The genes are TRBV15 and TRBJ2-1, with D perhaps assigned TRBD1 or TRBD2 (6 bases each). V lost 0 bases to trimming and J lost 0 bases, with 12 bases between them. Per germline, CDR1 LNHNV and CDR2 YYDKDF (reference sequence). This CDR3 contains 17 residues. The CDR3 DNA reads TGTGCCACCAGCAGAGATTGGGGGGCACACTCCTACAATGAGCAGTTCTTC. This gives the protein CATSRDWGAHSYNEQFF.

This clone appeared once. The chain uses TRBV9 and TRBJ1-5; no clear D. Trimming took off 0 bases at V and 4 bases at J, with 8 bases between the two ends. CDR1 and CDR2 from the germline V gene are SGDLS and YYNGEE. The CDR3 contains 14 residues. The DNA of the CDR3 is TGTGCCAGCAGCGTAGGGTACACAAATCAGCCCCAGCATTTT. This codes for CASSVGYTNQPQHF.

Note on this clone: Within the sample, other DNA sequences also encode this same CDR3. The V gene is TRBV29-1, the J gene TRBJ2-7, with D tentatively TRBD2 (5 bases). V was trimmed by 3 bases and J by 1 base, leaving 10 bases between them. The CDR3 is made up of 13 amino acids. CDR1 SQVTM and CDR2 ANQGSEA come from the germline V gene. The CDR3 protein is CSVESGSSYEQYF. CDR3 sequence (DNA): TGCAGCGTTGAGAGCGGAAGTTCCTACGAGCAGTACTTC.

The J gene is TRBJ2-7, the V gene TRBV7-9; 10 bases are a match to TRBD1. There are 16 residues in the CDR3. Trimming took 2 bases from V and 4 from J; bases not matched to a gene: 8. Germline V gene data show CDR1 as SEHNR and CDR2 as FQNEAQ (reference sequence). Here the CDR3 reads CASSLLEGQGFYEQYF. CDR3 coding DNA: TGTGCCAGCAGCTTATTGGAGGGACAGGGGTTTTACGAGCAGTACTTC.

The chain joins TRBV9 to TRBJ2-5; tentatively, D is TRBD1 (6 bases). CDR3 length: 16 residues. Germline loops: CDR1 SGDLS, CDR2 YYNGEE. The ends were cut back, 4 bases at V and 3 bases at J, with 19 bases in the middle. CDR3 DNA: TGTGCCAGCAGCATGAACCACAGGGCAATTAAAGAGACCCAGTACTTC. Translated, it gives CASSMNHRAIKETQYF.

The genes are TRBV29-1 and TRBJ2-7, with a possible D match to TRBD1 (5 bases). The CDR3 runs to 14 residues. Germline CDR1 is SQVTM and CDR2 is ANQGSEA. The V and J ends lost 0 bases and 2 bases respectively, with 11 bases between them. CDR3 in DNA: TGCAGCGTTGAAGATGGTTCAGGGACCTACGAGCAGTACTTC. Amino acid sequence: CSVEDGSGTYEQYF.

The chain links TRBV5-1 to TRBJ1-2; TRBD1 matches at 7 bases. After removal of 4 bases from V and 3 bases from J, the junction contained 3 bases not matched to a gene. The CDR3 is made up of 13 amino acids. Germline CDR1 is SGHRS and CDR2 is YFSETQ. The CDR3 nucleotides are TGCGCCAGCAGCACAGACAGGGACTATGGCTACACCTTC. Its protein product is CASSTDRDYGYTF. The full variable domain, in which reference TRBV5-1 and TRBJ1-2 provide the parts outside the CDR3, is KAGVTQTPRYLIKTRGQQVTLSCSPISGHRSVSWYQQTPGQGLQFLFEYFSETQRNKGNFPGRFSGRQFSNSRSEMNVSTLELGDSALYLCASSTDRDYGYTFGSGTRLTVV.

The gene calls are TRBV7-9 and TRBJ2-2, with unresolved D. Trimming stripped 5 bases from V and 5 bases from J, with 12 bases between. Germline loops: CDR1 SEHNR, CDR2 FQNEAQ (reference sequence). The CDR3 runs 14 residues. The CDR3 sequence: CASSPPLGTGELFF. CDR3 coding DNA: TGTGCCAGCAGCCCCCCCCTCGGGACCGGGGAGCTGTTTTTT.

The chain joins TRBV2 to TRBJ2-3; 10 bases map to TRBD2. The trim removed 4 bases at V and 4 bases at J, leaving 2 bases unmatched. CDR3 length equals 14 residues. Germline CDR1 reads SNHLY; CDR2 reads FYNNEI. CDR3 amino acids: CASSALAGADTQYF. The CDR3 DNA follows: TGTGCCAGCAGTGCGCTAGCGGGAGCAGATACGCAGTATTTT. The entire variable domain, with the rest obtained from reference TRBV2 and TRBJ2-3, is as follows: EPEVTQTPSHQVTQMGQEVILRCVPISNHLYFYWYRQILGQKVEFLVSFYNNEISEKSEIFDDQFSVERPDGSNFTLKIRSTKLEDSAMYFCASSALAGADTQYFGPGTRLTVL.

This clone has only one observation. The genes are TRBV12-5 and TRBJ1-5; 7 positions agree with TRBD1. The length of the CDR3 is 16 residues. Trimming cost V 5 bases and J 7 bases; bases outside gene matches: 14. Germline lookup yields CDR1 LGHNT and CDR2 FRNRAP. CDR3 loop: CASGPPTGIQVQPQHF. For the CDR3, the DNA is TGTGCTAGTGGTCCTCCGACAGGGATCCAGGTACAGCCCCAGCATTTT.

The chain joins TRBV27 to TRBJ2-1; D remains unclear. The germline V gene encodes CDR1 MNHEY and CDR2 SMNVEV (reference sequence). Trimming took off 5 bases at V and 3 bases at J, with 8 bases between the two ends. The CDR3 runs 13 residues. CDR3 protein: CASSRDFYNEQFF. The CDR3 bases are TGTGCCAGCAGTAGAGACTTCTACAATGAGCAGTTCTTC.

The chain combines TRBV5-6 with TRBJ1-4; D is ambiguous. The V gene lost 1 base and the J gene lost 2 bases, with 9 bases spanning the gap. Germline loops: CDR1 SGHDT, CDR2 YYEEEE. CDR3 length: 15 residues. Written as DNA, the CDR3 is TGTGCCAGCAGCTTGACGGGGTGGACTAATGAAAAACTGTTTTTT. Amino acid sequence: CASSLTGWTNEKLFF.

This clone showed up just once. V and J are TRBV19 and TRBJ2-1; 8 bases agree with TRBD1. CDR1 and CDR2 from the germline V gene are LNHDA and SQIVND (reference sequence). V trimming: 5 bases; J trimming: 7 bases; junction bases outside the gene matches: 10. The CDR3 consists of 15 residues. CDR3 nucleotide sequence: TGTGCCAGTAGTGTGTGGACAGGGTATATGAATGAGCAGTTCTTC. It codes for CASSVWTGYMNEQFF.

The chain links TRBV29-1 to TRBJ1-2, with 7 nucleotides matching TRBD1. In germline, CDR1 is SQVTM, CDR2 ANQGSEA. The CDR3 contains 12 residues. Germline trimming cut 7 bases from V and 6 bases from J; bases unmatched to any gene: 8. CDR3 protein: CSADRVWDGYTF. Here the CDR3 DNA reads TGCAGCGCAGACAGGGTTTGGGATGGCTACACCTTC.

This clone was recorded only once. The gene calls are TRBV5-6 and TRBJ2-3; unclear D gene. There are 17 residues in the CDR3. Germline V gives CDR1 SGHDT, CDR2 YYEEEE. V gave up 0 bases and J gave up 0 bases, with 14 bases separating them. CDR3 residues: CASSLAPGLPSTDTQYF. As DNA, the CDR3 is TGTGCCAGCAGCTTGGCCCCTGGGCTACCTAGCACAGATACGCAGTATTTT.

The chain combines TRBV27 with TRBJ2-7; D is possibly TRBD1 (6 bases). CDR1 is MNHEY, CDR2 SMNVEV, per germline (reference sequence). The ends were cut back, 5 bases at V and 5 bases at J, with 31 bases in the middle. The CDR3 has 19 amino acids. The CDR3 nucleotides read TGTGCCAGCAGTCCCCCTCCCGCGCCTGACAGGATTCCCACTCACGAGCAGTACTTC. This codes for CASSPPPAPDRIPTHEQYF.

The table lists this clone with a count of one. The chain recombines TRBV7-8 with TRBJ2-7, with D hard to call. The ends were cut back, 1 base at V and 4 bases at J, with 14 bases in the middle. Germline CDR1 and CDR2: SGHVS and FQNEAQ. This CDR3 has 15 amino acids. CDR3 region: CASSLGTSAAYEQYF. The DNA for the CDR3 is TGTGCCAGCAGCTTAGGGACCTCCGCTGCGTACGAGCAGTACTTC.

This chain uses TRBV5-1 with TRBJ2-3; D call uncertain. Looked up from germline, CDR1 is SGHRS and CDR2 is YFSETQ. The CDR3 is 16 residues long. Trimming took off 1 base at V and 0 bases at J, with 12 bases between the two ends. DNA of the CDR3: TGCGCCAGCAGCTTGAGTGGCAGTTGGAGCACAGATACGCAGTATTTT. Residues: CASSLSGSWSTDTQYF.

CDR3 sequence (DNA): TGCAGCGTACAAGACCCAGGGGGCATTAATACCACACCCTACGAGCAGTACTTC. Translated: CSVQDPGGINTTPYEQYF. The chain employs TRBV29-1 and TRBJ2-7, with 8 bases lining up with TRBD1. Trimming removed 6 bases from V and 2 bases from J; junction bases left unmatched: 21. This CDR3 is built from 18 residues. The germline V gene has CDR1 SQVTM and CDR2 ANQGSEA.

The chain carries TRBV9 and TRBJ2-3; 7 nucleotides match TRBD2. After removal of 4 bases from V and 3 bases from J, the junction contained 14 bases not matched to a gene. Per germline, CDR1 SGDLS and CDR2 YYNGEE. The CDR3 runs to 17 residues. The CDR3 nucleotides read TGTGCCAGCAGCTCCAGCCTAGCGGTCCGCCTTACAGATACGCAGTATTTT. This sequence encodes CASSSSLAVRLTDTQYF.

The V and J genes are TRBV15 and TRBJ1-5; no reliable D call. Germline V gene data show CDR1 as LNHNV and CDR2 as YYDKDF (reference sequence). This CDR3 has 17 residues. The V gene lost 1 base and the J gene lost 2 bases, with 15 bases spanning the gap. As DNA, the CDR3 is TGTGCCACCAGCAGAGTCGCAAACACCGTCGGCAATCAGCCCCAGCATTTT. Its protein product is CATSRVANTVGNQPQHF.

The chain couples TRBV25-1 to TRBJ1-3; D ambiguous. The V gene's germline CDR1 is MGHDK and CDR2 SYGVNS. V was pared by 3 bases and J by 0 bases, with 6 bases between. This CDR3 comprises 14 residues. The CDR3 region is CASSEHNSGNTIYF. DNA for the CDR3: TGTGCCAGCAGTGAGCATAACTCTGGAAACACCATATATTTT.

The chain is built from TRBV14 and TRBJ2-7; the match to TRBD1 covers 10 bases. Germline values: CDR1 SGHDN, CDR2 FVKESK. The junction had 5 bases not matched to a gene; V was cut back by 5 bases and J by 7 bases. CDR3 length equals 13 residues. CDR3 in amino acids: CASSGQGGREQYF. As DNA, the CDR3 is TGTGCCAGCAGCGGACAGGGGGGGCGTGAGCAGTACTTC.

The chain carries TRBV6-4 and TRBJ2-7; 8 nucleotides match TRBD1. With 6 bases clipped from V and 2 bases from J, the junction kept 15 bases outside the gene matches. Per the germline V gene, CDR1 is MRHNA and CDR2 is SNTAGT. This CDR3 contains 17 residues. The CDR3 DNA reads as TGTGCCAGCAGGGGACAGGACGAGGGAAGGGAAACCTACGAGCAGTACTTC. Amino acids: CASRGQDEGRETYEQYF.

The rearrangement joins TRBV4-1 to TRBJ2-6; D is unresolved. The CDR3 is 16 amino acids. Trimming took 1 base from V and 0 from J, leaving 7 bases between them. CDR1 and CDR2 (germline): MGHRA, YSYEKL. The CDR3 reads CASSQGHYSGANVLTF. CDR3 DNA sequence: TGCGCCAGCAGCCAAGGACACTACTCTGGGGCCAACGTCCTGACTTTC.

CDR3 bases: TGCGCCAGCAGCCAAGAGTTGGGGCTGGGCACTGAAGCTTTCTTT. The encoded protein is CASSQELGLGTEAFF. The chain joins TRBV4-1 to TRBJ1-1, with a weak D call TRBD1 (5 bases). The CDR3 contains 15 residues. V was cut by 0 bases and J by 4 bases, with 12 bases left in between. Germline V gene sequence: CDR1 MGHRA, CDR2 YSYEKL.